The rows below give T cell receptor beta chains drawn from one sample of a study of T cell repertoires in cytomegalovirus infection. No antigens are known for them. TCRdb analysed the reads with MiXCR anew, one entry per CDR3 protein. The table records 300,000 to 400,000 distinct CDR3 sequences, about 27% of them present only once. The sequencing here drew on cultured PBMCs, taken from culture after CMV antigen stimulation. The origin of the receptors is a human donor in good health (CMV status not recorded). Some clones in this sample may be carry-over from other donors' samples. CDR3s include the opening cysteine and the closing phenylalanine or tryptophan. Fields, in order: clone size, J gene, D gene, V gene, CDR3 protein, CDR3 DNA. D genes are given only for firm matches. Expanded clones get a size class; other rows say once, few or many, or leave the size out.

clone size: -; J gene: TRBJ1-2; D gene: -; V gene: TRBV10-3; CDR3 protein: CAISESLMGYTF; CDR3 DNA: TGTGCCATCAGTGAGTCATTGATGGGCTACACCTTC
clone size: once; J gene: TRBJ2-3; D gene: -; V gene: TRBV5-1; CDR3 protein: CASSLGGLVRADTQYF; CDR3 DNA: TGCGCCAGCAGCTTGGGAGGACTTGTGAGGGCAGATACGCAGTATTTT
clone size: many; J gene: TRBJ1-5; D gene: TRBD1; V gene: TRBV3-1; CDR3 protein: CASSPRTGDQPQHF; CDR3 DNA: TGTGCCAGCAGCCCCCGGACAGGCGATCAGCCCCAGCATTTT
clone size: few; J gene: TRBJ2-3; D gene: -; V gene: TRBV12-3/TRBV12-4; CDR3 protein: CASRQTGGSTDTQYF; CDR3 DNA: TGTGCCAGCAGGCAGACGGGTGGTAGCACAGATACGCAGTATTTT
clone size: -; J gene: TRBJ2-1; D gene: TRBD2; V gene: TRBV5-6; CDR3 protein: CASSPGLGINEQFF; CDR3 DNA: TGTGCCAGCAGCCCGGGACTAGGCATCAATGAGCAGTTCTTC
clone size: few; J gene: TRBJ1-1; D gene: TRBD1; V gene: TRBV12-5; CDR3 protein: CASGLVTGVNTEAFF; CDR3 DNA: TGTGCTAGTGGTTTGGTTACAGGGGTGAACACTGAAGCTTTCTTT
clone size: many; J gene: TRBJ2-7; D gene: -; V gene: TRBV19; CDR3 protein: CASSIGPGRSYEQYF; CDR3 DNA: TGTGCCAGTAGTATAGGGCCGGGACGTTCCTACGAGCAGTACTTC
clone size: many; J gene: TRBJ2-7; D gene: TRBD2; V gene: TRBV7-2; CDR3 protein: CASSPGLATDSYEQYF; CDR3 DNA: TGTGCCAGCAGCCCTGGACTAGCGACCGACTCCTACGAGCAGTACTTC
clone size: few; J gene: TRBJ2-7; D gene: TRBD1; V gene: TRBV19; CDR3 protein: CASSIAAGTGGYEQYF; CDR3 DNA: TGTGCCAGTAGTATCGCTGCCGGGACAGGGGGCTACGAGCAGTACTTC
clone size: -; J gene: TRBJ2-2; D gene: TRBD1; V gene: TRBV28; CDR3 protein: CASSPGQDWARNTGELFF; CDR3 DNA: TGTGCCAGCAGTCCCGGACAGGATTGGGCTCGAAACACCGGGGAGCTGTTTTTT
clone size: few; J gene: TRBJ2-7; D gene: TRBD1; V gene: TRBV28; CDR3 protein: CASSRKTGTGRFETYEQYF; CDR3 DNA: TGTGCCAGCAGCCGCAAGACCGGGACAGGTAGATTTGAGACCTACGAGCAGTACTTC
clone size: -; J gene: TRBJ2-5; D gene: -; V gene: TRBV20-1; CDR3 protein: CSARKRQLQETQYF; CDR3 DNA: TGCAGTGCTAGGAAGAGACAGCTTCAAGAGACCCAGTACTTC
clone size: few; J gene: TRBJ2-7; D gene: TRBD1; V gene: TRBV4-2; CDR3 protein: CASSLSSWETGGNEQYF; CDR3 DNA: TGTGCCAGCAGCCTATCCTCCTGGGAAACAGGGGGAAACGAGCAGTACTTC
clone size: -; J gene: TRBJ2-5; D gene: -; V gene: TRBV5-1; CDR3 protein: CASSSTEETQYF; CDR3 DNA: TGCGCCAGCAGCTCAACCGAAGAGACCCAGTACTTC
clone size: -; J gene: TRBJ2-1; D gene: TRBD2; V gene: TRBV5-1; CDR3 protein: CASSRLAGGDEQFF; CDR3 DNA: TGCGCCAGCAGCCGACTAGCGGGGGGAGATGAGCAGTTCTTC
clone size: -; J gene: TRBJ2-7; D gene: -; V gene: TRBV5-1; CDR3 protein: CASSAEPPSYEQYF; CDR3 DNA: TGCGCCAGCAGCGCAGAGCCCCCCTCCTACGAGCAGTACTTC
clone size: many; J gene: TRBJ2-5; D gene: -; V gene: TRBV7-8; CDR3 protein: CASSLGAGGYQETQYF; CDR3 DNA: TGTGCCAGCAGCTTAGGCGCAGGTGGCTACCAAGAGACCCAGTACTTC
clone size: -; J gene: TRBJ1-5; D gene: -; V gene: TRBV28; CDR3 protein: CASSLSAGQPQHF; CDR3 DNA: TGTGCCAGCAGTCTCTCGGCAGGTCAGCCCCAGCATTTT
clone size: -; J gene: TRBJ1-6; D gene: -; V gene: TRBV27; CDR3 protein: CASSLYYDSSYNSPLHF; CDR3 DNA: TGTGCCAGCAGTTTATATTACGACAGCTCCTATAATTCACCCCTCCACTTT
clone size: few; J gene: TRBJ2-7; D gene: -; V gene: TRBV7-6; CDR3 protein: CASSLERAAYEQYF; CDR3 DNA: TGTGCCAGCAGCTTGGAACGGGCCGCCTACGAGCAGTACTTC
clone size: few; J gene: TRBJ2-7; D gene: -; V gene: TRBV7-9; CDR3 protein: CASSLQGTGVEEQYF; CDR3 DNA: TGTGCCAGCAGCTTACAGGGGACCGGGGTCGAAGAGCAGTACTTC
clone size: -; J gene: TRBJ1-3; D gene: TRBD1; V gene: TRBV4-2; CDR3 protein: CASSQDTGESGNTIYF; CDR3 DNA: TGTGCCAGCAGCCAAGACACAGGGGAATCTGGAAACACCATATATTTT
clone size: -; J gene: TRBJ1-1; D gene: -; V gene: TRBV19; CDR3 protein: CASSINRANTEAFF; CDR3 DNA: TGTGCCAGTAGTATCAACAGGGCGAACACTGAAGCTTTCTTT
clone size: -; J gene: TRBJ1-2; D gene: TRBD1; V gene: TRBV7-3; CDR3 protein: CASSPRTGDHSNYGYTF; CDR3 DNA: TGTGCCAGCAGCCCTCGGACAGGGGACCACTCTAACTATGGCTACACCTTC
clone size: -; J gene: TRBJ2-3; D gene: TRBD2; V gene: TRBV7-8; CDR3 protein: CASSLARGGPDTQYF; CDR3 DNA: TGTGCCAGCAGCTTAGCGCGGGGAGGGCCAGATACGCAGTATTTT
clone size: -; J gene: TRBJ2-7; D gene: TRBD2; V gene: TRBV4-1; CDR3 protein: CASSQDPEAGVRSYEQYF; CDR3 DNA: TGCGCCAGCAGCCAAGATCCAGAAGCGGGAGTACGATCCTACGAGCAGTACTTC
clone size: -; J gene: TRBJ1-4; D gene: -; V gene: TRBV7-9; CDR3 protein: CASSLSRRAPGEKLFF; CDR3 DNA: TGTGCCAGCAGCTTATCGCGGAGGGCCCCGGGTGAAAAACTGTTTTTT
clone size: few; J gene: TRBJ2-3; D gene: TRBD2; V gene: TRBV15; CDR3 protein: CATSSGLAGGPVVDTQYF; CDR3 DNA: TGTGCCACCAGCTCGGGACTAGCGGGAGGGCCGGTTGTGGATACGCAGTATTTT
clone size: few; J gene: TRBJ2-3; D gene: TRBD2; V gene: TRBV20-1; CDR3 protein: CRPGLAGLNSDTQYF; CDR3 DNA: TGCAGGCCCGGACTAGCGGGACTGAATTCAGATACGCAGTATTTT
clone size: few; J gene: TRBJ2-3; D gene: TRBD1; V gene: TRBV12-3/TRBV12-4; CDR3 protein: CASGTGEVGTDTQYF; CDR3 DNA: TGTGCCAGCGGGACAGGGGAGGTAGGCACAGATACGCAGTATTTT
clone size: few; J gene: TRBJ2-5; D gene: -; V gene: TRBV4-1; CDR3 protein: CASSPNRDGETQYF; CDR3 DNA: TGTGCCAGCAGCCCTAACAGGGACGGGGAGACCCAGTACTTC
clone size: -; J gene: TRBJ1-2; D gene: -; V gene: TRBV18; CDR3 protein: CASSPGGGLPPANYGYTF; CDR3 DNA: TGTGCCAGCTCACCAGGGGGAGGTCTTCCCCCGGCTAACTATGGCTACACCTTC
clone size: many; J gene: TRBJ2-2; D gene: TRBD1; V gene: TRBV7-8; CDR3 protein: CASSLVVAGGTGELFF; CDR3 DNA: TGTGCCAGCAGCTTGGTAGTGGCAGGGGGAACCGGGGAGCTGTTTTTT
clone size: -; J gene: TRBJ1-5; D gene: -; V gene: TRBV7-8; CDR3 protein: CASSWEGNQPQHF; CDR3 DNA: TGTGCCAGCAGTTGGGAGGGCAATCAGCCCCAGCATTTT
clone size: -; J gene: TRBJ1-4; D gene: -; V gene: TRBV7-8; CDR3 protein: CASSSPQGSYEKLFF; CDR3 DNA: TGTGCCAGCAGCTCCCCCCAGGGTTCCTATGAAAAACTGTTTTTT
clone size: -; J gene: TRBJ1-6; D gene: -; V gene: TRBV7-2; CDR3 protein: CASSLAGRGLGTPLHF; CDR3 DNA: TGTGCCAGCAGCTTAGCGGGACGAGGGCTCGGGACACCCCTCCACTTT
clone size: few; J gene: TRBJ1-5; D gene: -; V gene: TRBV27; CDR3 protein: CASSRDVYSNQPQHF; CDR3 DNA: TGTGCCAGCAGTAGGGATGTTTATAGCAATCAGCCCCAGCATTTT
clone size: -; J gene: TRBJ2-1; D gene: TRBD2; V gene: TRBV5-1; CDR3 protein: CASSPGLADSDEQFF; CDR3 DNA: TGCGCCAGCAGCCCGGGACTAGCGGACAGCGATGAGCAGTTCTTC
clone size: many; J gene: TRBJ1-1; D gene: -; V gene: TRBV7-8; CDR3 protein: CASSPSVQRTVNTEAFF; CDR3 DNA: TGTGCCAGCAGCCCGAGCGTACAGAGAACCGTGAACACTGAAGCTTTCTTT
clone size: -; J gene: TRBJ2-3; D gene: TRBD2; V gene: TRBV7-6; CDR3 protein: CASLSGGATDTQYF; CDR3 DNA: TGTGCCAGCCTGAGCGGGGGGGCCACAGATACGCAGTATTTT
clone size: few; J gene: TRBJ2-5; D gene: -; V gene: TRBV7-6; CDR3 protein: CASSLAGVRETQYF; CDR3 DNA: TGTGCCAGCAGCTTAGCGGGGGTTAGAGAGACCCAGTACTTC